This entry is about one T cell receptor (beta chain). In the authors' methods: Amplified reference gene primers provided the basis for estimating nucleated cell counts. Sequenced by immunoSEQ multiplex PCR; TCRdb stores in-frame clones only, minus some. V and J calls and clone size are given by that table; D and trimming were obtained from the DNA. This table holds 250,000 to 350,000 clones, around four fifths found once. This sample stems from a study of blood T cell repertoires in COVID-19. Overall study: Acute and convalescent COVID-19 samples came from the United States, Italy and Spain. PBMCs, B-cell-depleted T cells, or T cells provided the cDNA or gDNA that made up the material.

The CDR3 consists of 12 residues. CDR1 SEHNR and CDR2 FQNEAQ come from the germline V gene (reference sequence). V lost 4 bases, J lost 8 bases, and 9 bases lay in between. The TCR sequence derives from a woman in her fifties or sixties with active or convalescent COVID-19. The sequenced sample was peripheral blood. The chain recombines TRBV7-9 with TRBJ2-1; a possible D gene is TRBD2 (5 bases). The DNA of the CDR3 is TGTGCCAGCAGCTCACTAGTCGATGAGCAGTTCTTC. It translates to CASSSLVDEQFF.